A selection of T cell receptor beta chains follows, all from one sample in a study of shared clonotypes between healthy human individuals. Using immunoSEQ multiplex PCR, the repertoire was profiled, and TCRdb retains in-frame clones only, with some absent. Among about 2,200,000 clones listed, approximately 94% were seen once. Sequencing was done on a sample of naive CD8+ T cells from PBMCs. These receptor sequences come from a man younger than 30 in good health. Some clones in this sample may be carry-over from other donors' samples. The CDR3 runs from the conserved cysteine through the conserved F or W. A D gene is named only where the DNA matches it firmly. Only some rows state a clone size, as once, few, many or a class for expanded clones.

d_call	clone_size	v_call	j_call	cdr3_nt	cdr3_aa
NA	NA	TRBV28	TRBJ2-5	TGTGCCAGCAGTTTACTTGTCGGAGAGACCCAGTACTTC	CASSLLVGETQYF
TRBD2	NA	TRBV11-2	TRBJ2-1	TGTGCCAGCAGGGCGACTAGCGGGATATCGGATGAGCAGTTCTTC	CASRATSGISDEQFF
TRBD1	once	TRBV7-9	TRBJ1-5	TGTGCCAGCAGCTTATACTGGGAGGGGGCAAATCAGCCCCAGCATTTT	CASSLYWEGANQPQHF
NA	NA	TRBV4-2	TRBJ2-1	TGTGCCAGCAGCCCCGGGACTGTCGGCTACAATGAGCAGTTCTTC	CASSPGTVGYNEQFF
NA	NA	TRBV7-3	TRBJ2-7	TGTGCCAGCAGCCTCTTCTACGAGCAGTACTTC	CASSLFYEQYF
NA	NA	TRBV5-6	TRBJ2-1	TGTGCCAGCAGCTTCGGGAGTCAGTCCTACAATGAGCAGTTCTTC	CASSFGSQSYNEQFF
NA	NA	TRBV27	TRBJ1-2	TGTGCCAGCAGTAAAAAACCTAGCTATGGCTACACCTTC	CASSKKPSYGYTF
NA	NA	TRBV14	TRBJ2-5	TGTGCCAGCAGCCAAGCTACAGGCCAAGAGACCCAGTACTTC	CASSQATGQETQYF
TRBD1	once	TRBV2	TRBJ2-1	TGTGCCAGCAGTTCCGGGACAGGGATATACAATGAGCAGTTCTTC	CASSSGTGIYNEQFF
NA	NA	TRBV5-1	TRBJ2-1	TGCGCCAGCAGCTTCGGGTCGGACTTTAGTTCCTACAATGAGCAGTTCTTC	CASSFGSDFSSYNEQFF
NA	once	TRBV9	TRBJ1-4	TGTGCCAGCAGCGTAGTTGGTGGAGCGGAACTGTTTTTT	CASSVVGGAELFF
NA	NA	TRBV4-3	TRBJ2-7	TGCGCCAGCAGCCAAGATCGAGACTACGAGCAGTACTTC	CASSQDRDYEQYF
TRBD2	NA	TRBV28	TRBJ2-1	TGTGCCAGCAGTTTTATACTAGCGAAGTACAATGAGCAGTTCTTC	CASSFILAKYNEQFF
TRBD2	NA	TRBV27	TRBJ2-1	TGTGCCAGCAGTTTAGAACTAGCGGGAGTCCCCAATGAGCAGTTCTTC	CASSLELAGVPNEQFF